This TCR beta chain emerged from a study of OX40 agonist ivuxolimab in advanced cancers. Across the study: Patients got intravenous ivuxolimab at 0.01 to 10 mg/kg every 2 weeks. With a range of roughly 23 to 90, age averaged roughly 60 years, and around 80% were male.

Overall study results and limits: Average numbers of expanded clones were greater in CD8+ T cells than in CD4+. Normalized expansion of T-cell clones was also low for some nonresponders.

Only in-frame clones appear in the TCRdb table, and some are missing; sequencing was by immunoSEQ multiplex PCR. The top ten hold about 0.45% of the sample, which has just under 75,000 clones, 92% seen once. As concerns this clone: The antigen is not known. One end of the junction fails to match germline, which may point to a read error.

Here the sequenced sample was CD4+ or CD8+ T cells sorted from blood, taken in a trial of the OX40 agonist ivuxolimab. This TCR was sampled from an adult with an advanced solid tumor such as melanoma, head and neck, liver or kidney cancer.

The CDR3 loop reads CASTLAGGRETQYF. CDR3 coding DNA: TGTGCCAGCACCTTAGCGGGAGGCAGAGAGACCCAGTACTTC. This chain connects TRBV7-2 to TRBJ2-5, with 10 positions matching TRBD2. This CDR3 is built from 14 residues. Germline CDR1 is SGHTA and CDR2 is FQGNSA.